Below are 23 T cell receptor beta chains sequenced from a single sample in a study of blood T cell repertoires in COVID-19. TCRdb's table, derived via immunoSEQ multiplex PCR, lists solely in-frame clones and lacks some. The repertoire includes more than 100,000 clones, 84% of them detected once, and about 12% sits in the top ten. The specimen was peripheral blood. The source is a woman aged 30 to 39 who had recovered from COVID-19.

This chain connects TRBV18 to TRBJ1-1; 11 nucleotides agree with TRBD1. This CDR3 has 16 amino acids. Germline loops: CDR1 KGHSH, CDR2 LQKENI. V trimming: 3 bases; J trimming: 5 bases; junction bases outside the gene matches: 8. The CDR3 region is CASSPGTGGRRTEAFF. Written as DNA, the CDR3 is TGTGCCAGCTCACCGGGGACAGGGGGTCGTAGAACTGAAGCTTTCTTT.

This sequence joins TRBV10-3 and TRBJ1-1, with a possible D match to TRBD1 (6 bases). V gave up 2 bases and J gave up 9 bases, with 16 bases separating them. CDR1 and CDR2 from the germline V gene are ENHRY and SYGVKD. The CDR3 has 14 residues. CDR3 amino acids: CAISEAGAQRQAFF. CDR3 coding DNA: TGTGCCATCAGTGAGGCGGGGGCGCAACGACAAGCTTTCTTT.

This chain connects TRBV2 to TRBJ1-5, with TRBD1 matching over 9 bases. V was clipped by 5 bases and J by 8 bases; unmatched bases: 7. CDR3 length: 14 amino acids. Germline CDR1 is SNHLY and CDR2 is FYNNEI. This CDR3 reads CASSWTGATEPQHF. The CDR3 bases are TGTGCCAGCAGTTGGACAGGGGCTACAGAGCCCCAGCATTTT.

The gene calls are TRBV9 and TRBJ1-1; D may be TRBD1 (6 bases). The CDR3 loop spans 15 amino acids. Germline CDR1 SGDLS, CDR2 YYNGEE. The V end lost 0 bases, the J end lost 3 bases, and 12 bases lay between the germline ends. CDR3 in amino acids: CASSVAGGPDTEAFF. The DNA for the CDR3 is TGTGCCAGCAGCGTAGCTGGGGGCCCGGACACTGAAGCTTTCTTT. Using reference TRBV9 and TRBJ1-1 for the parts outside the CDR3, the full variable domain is DSGVTQTPKHLITATGQRVTLRCSPRSGDLSVYWYQQSLDQGLQFLIQYYNGEERAKGNILERFSAQQFPDLHSELNLSSLELGDSALYFCASSVAGGPDTEAFFGQGTRLTVV.

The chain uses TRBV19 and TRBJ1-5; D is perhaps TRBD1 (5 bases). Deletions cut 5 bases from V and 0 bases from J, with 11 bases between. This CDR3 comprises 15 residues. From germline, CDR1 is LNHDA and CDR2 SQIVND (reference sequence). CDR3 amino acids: CASSVRQYSNQPQHF. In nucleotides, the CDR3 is TGTGCCAGTAGTGTCCGACAGTATAGCAATCAGCCCCAGCATTTT. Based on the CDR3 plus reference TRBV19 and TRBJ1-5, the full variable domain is DGGITQSPKYLFRKEGQNVTLSCEQNLNHDAMYWYRQDPGQGLRLIYYSQIVNDFQKGDIAEGYSVSREKKESFPLTVTSAQKNPTAFYLCASSVRQYSNQPQHFGDGTRLSIL.

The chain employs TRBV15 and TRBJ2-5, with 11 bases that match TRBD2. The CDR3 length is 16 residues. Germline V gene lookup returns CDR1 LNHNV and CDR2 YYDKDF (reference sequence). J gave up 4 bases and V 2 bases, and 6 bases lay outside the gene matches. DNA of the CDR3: TGTGCCACCAGCAGACAACCCGGGACTAGCGGAGAGACCCAGTACTTC. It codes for CATSRQPGTSGETQYF.

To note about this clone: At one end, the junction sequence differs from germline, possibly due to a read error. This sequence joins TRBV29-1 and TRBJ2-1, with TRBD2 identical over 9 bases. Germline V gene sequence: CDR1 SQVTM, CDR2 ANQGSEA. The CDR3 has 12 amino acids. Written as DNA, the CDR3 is TGCAGCGTTGGGGGACTAGCCGCCGTCTCGATCTTC. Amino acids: CSVGGLAAVSIF.

This CDR3 is CASSPGLAGGEQYF. CDR3 bases: TGTGCCAGCAGCCCGGGACTAGCGGGGGGGGAGCAGTACTTC. The chain uses TRBV6-5 and TRBJ2-7, with 16 bases lining up with TRBD2. V was pared by 6 bases and J by 7 bases, with 3 bases of the junction left unmatched. Germline V CDR1 and CDR2: MNHEY, SVGAGI. The CDR3 consists of 14 residues.

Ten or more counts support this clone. CDR3 bases: TGTGCCAGCAGTGACATTCCGGCGGGGGGGCTCGATACGCAGTATTTT. This gives the protein CASSDIPAGGLDTQYF. The J gene is TRBJ2-3, the V gene TRBV6-4; 9 bases line up with TRBD2. Trimming took 2 bases from V and 6 from J; bases not matched to a gene: 9. Germline CDR1 is MRHNA and CDR2 is SNTAGT. The CDR3 has 16 residues.

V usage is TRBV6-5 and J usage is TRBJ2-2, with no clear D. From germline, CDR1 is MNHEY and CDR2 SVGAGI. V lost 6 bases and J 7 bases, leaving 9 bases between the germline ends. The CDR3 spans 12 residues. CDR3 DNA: TGTGCCAGCAGCCAGTATGGCGGGGAGCTGTTTTTT. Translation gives CASSQYGGELFF.

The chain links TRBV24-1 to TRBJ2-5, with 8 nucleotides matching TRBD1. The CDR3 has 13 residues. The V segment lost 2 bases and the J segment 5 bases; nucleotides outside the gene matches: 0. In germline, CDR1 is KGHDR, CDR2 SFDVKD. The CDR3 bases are TGTGCCACCAGTGATTACAGGGGGGAGACCCAGTACTTC. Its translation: CATSDYRGETQYF.

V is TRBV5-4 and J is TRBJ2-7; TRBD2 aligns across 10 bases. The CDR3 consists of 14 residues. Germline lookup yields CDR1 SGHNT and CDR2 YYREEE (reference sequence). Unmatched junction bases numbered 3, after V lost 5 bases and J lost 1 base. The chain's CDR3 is CASRRAGGSYEQYF. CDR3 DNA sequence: TGTGCCAGCAGAAGAGCGGGAGGGTCCTACGAGCAGTACTTC.

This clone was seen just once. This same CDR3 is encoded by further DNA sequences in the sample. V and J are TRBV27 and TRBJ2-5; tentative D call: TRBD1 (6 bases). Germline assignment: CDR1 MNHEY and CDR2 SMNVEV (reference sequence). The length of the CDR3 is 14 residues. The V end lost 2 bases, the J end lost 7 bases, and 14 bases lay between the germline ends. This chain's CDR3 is CASSLQGTVGTQYF. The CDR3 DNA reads TGTGCCAGCAGTTTACAGGGGACGGTCGGGACCCAGTACTTC.

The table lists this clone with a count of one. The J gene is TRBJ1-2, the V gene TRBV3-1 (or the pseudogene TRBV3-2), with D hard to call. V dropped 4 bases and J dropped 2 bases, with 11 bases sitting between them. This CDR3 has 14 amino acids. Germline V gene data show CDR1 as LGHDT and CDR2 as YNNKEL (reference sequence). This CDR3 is CASSRARGNYGYTF. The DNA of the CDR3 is TGTGCCAGCAGCCGAGCTAGAGGCAACTATGGCTACACCTTC.

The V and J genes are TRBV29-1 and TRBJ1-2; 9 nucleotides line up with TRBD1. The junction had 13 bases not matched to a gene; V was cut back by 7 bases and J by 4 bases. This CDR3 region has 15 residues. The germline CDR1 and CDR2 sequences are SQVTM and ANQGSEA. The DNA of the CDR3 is TGCAGCGAGAGGGACAGGGACGCCTTGGGCTATGGCTACACCTTC. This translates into CSERDRDALGYGYTF. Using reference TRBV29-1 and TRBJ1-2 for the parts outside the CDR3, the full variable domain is SAVISQKPSRDICQRGTSLTIQCQVDSQVTMMFWYRQQPGQSLTLIATANQGSEATYESGFVIDKFPISRPNLTFSTLTVSNMSPEDSSIYLCSERDRDALGYGYTFGSGTRLTVV.

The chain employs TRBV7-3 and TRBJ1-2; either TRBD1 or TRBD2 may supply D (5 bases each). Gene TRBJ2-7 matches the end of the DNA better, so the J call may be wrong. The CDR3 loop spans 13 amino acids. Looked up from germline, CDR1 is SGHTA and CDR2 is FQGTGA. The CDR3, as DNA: TGTGCCAGCAGCTTAAGTAGCGACAGCGGGCAGTACTTC. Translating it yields CASSLSSDSGQYF.

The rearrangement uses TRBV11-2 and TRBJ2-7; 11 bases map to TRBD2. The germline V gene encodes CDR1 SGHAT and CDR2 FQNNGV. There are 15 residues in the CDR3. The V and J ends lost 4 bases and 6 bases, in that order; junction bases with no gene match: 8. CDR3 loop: CASSYLSGGAPEQYF. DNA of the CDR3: TGTGCCAGCAGCTACCTTAGCGGGGGGGCCCCCGAGCAGTACTTC.

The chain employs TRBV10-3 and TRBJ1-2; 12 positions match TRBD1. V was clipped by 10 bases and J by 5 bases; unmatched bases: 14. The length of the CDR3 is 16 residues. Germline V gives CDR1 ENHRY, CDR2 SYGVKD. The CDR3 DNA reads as TGTGCCACCAACTCCCGGGACAGGGGGCTTTTGTATGGCTACACCTTC. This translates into CATNSRDRGLLYGYTF.

CDR3 sequence reads: CASSAQGAGSDTQYF. The CDR3 bases are TGTGCCAGCAGTGCGCAGGGGGCAGGTTCAGATACGCAGTATTTT. The chain joins TRBV2 to TRBJ2-3; 8 nucleotides agree with TRBD1. Losses at the gene ends were 4 bases for V and 4 bases for J; bases not matched to a gene: 7. Germline V gives CDR1 SNHLY, CDR2 FYNNEI. The CDR3 loop spans 15 amino acids.

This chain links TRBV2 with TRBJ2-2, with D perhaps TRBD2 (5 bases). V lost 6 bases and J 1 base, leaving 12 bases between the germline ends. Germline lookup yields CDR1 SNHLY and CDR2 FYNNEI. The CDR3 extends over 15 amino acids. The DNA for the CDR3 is TGTGCCAGCAGCCGCATTCGGGGGAACACCGGGGAGCTGTTTTTT. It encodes CASSRIRGNTGELFF.

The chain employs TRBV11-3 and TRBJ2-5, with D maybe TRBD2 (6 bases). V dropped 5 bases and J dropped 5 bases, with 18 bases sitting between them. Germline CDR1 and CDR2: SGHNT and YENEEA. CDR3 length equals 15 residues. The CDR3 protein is CASSHGGVEGETQYF. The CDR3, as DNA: TGTGCCAGCAGCCACGGGGGTGTCGAGGGGGAGACCCAGTACTTC.

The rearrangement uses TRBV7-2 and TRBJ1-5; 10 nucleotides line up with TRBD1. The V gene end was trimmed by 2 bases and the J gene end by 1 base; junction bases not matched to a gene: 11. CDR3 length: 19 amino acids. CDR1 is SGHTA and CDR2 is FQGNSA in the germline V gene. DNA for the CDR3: TGTGCCAGCAGCTTAAGGGGGAGGTCGGGACAGGGGAGCAATCAGCCCCAGCATTTT. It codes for CASSLRGRSGQGSNQPQHF. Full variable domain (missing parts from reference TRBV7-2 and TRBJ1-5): GAGVSQSPSNKVTEKGKDVELRCDPISGHTALYWYRQSLGQGLEFLIYFQGNSAPDKSGLPSDRFSAERTGGSVSTLTIQRTQQEDSAVYLCASSLRGRSGQGSNQPQHFGDGTRLSIL.

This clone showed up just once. CDR3 amino acids: CASSPNGQDYGYTF. The CDR3 coding sequence is TGCGCCAGCAGCCCCAATGGACAGGACTATGGCTACACCTTC. The gene calls are TRBV5-1 and TRBJ1-2, with 7 bases lining up with TRBD1. The CDR3 is 14 amino acids. V lost 4 bases to trimming and J lost 3 bases; unmatched junction nucleotides: 6. Germline CDR1 reads SGHRS; CDR2 reads YFSETQ.